The 3 T cell receptor beta chains reported below all come from one sample, sequenced in a study of post-analysis software for immune sequencing data. The study, taken as a whole, reports: Patients had higher frequencies than controls of about 5 TRBV segments, including TRBV5-6, TRBV5-1 and TRBV20-1.

Prepared libraries of TCR beta cDNA carried unique molecular identifiers. TCRdb reanalysed the PCR reads using MiXCR and keeps one entry per CDR3 protein. The sample records hundreds of thousands of distinct CDR3 sequences, around 64% being singletons. These receptors lack a known antigen. The specimen was blood. Source of these receptors: a girl aged 2-10 years with multiple sclerosis.

This clonotype came up a few times. The rearrangement links TRBV6-5 to TRBJ2-1; the D is unclear. This CDR3 spans 16 amino acids. The V gene's germline CDR1 is MNHEY and CDR2 SVGAGI. Trimming removed 6 bases at V and 0 bases at J, with 15 bases between. The CDR3 region is CASRVYPVSSYNEQFF. Written as DNA, the CDR3 is TGTGCCAGCAGAGTTTATCCGGTGTCCTCCTACAATGAGCAGTTCTTC.

This rearrangement joins TRBV7-2 to TRBJ1-5; D call uncertain. Between the trimmed V and J ends, which lost 3 bases and 5 bases, there was a span of 5 bases. The germline gives CDR1 SGHTA, CDR2 FQGNSA. This CDR3 has 12 residues. The CDR3 loop is CASSLGYQPQHF. The CDR3 DNA reads TGTGCCAGCAGCTTGGGCTATCAGCCCCAGCATTTT.

The chain carries TRBV6-4 and TRBJ2-5; TRBD1 matches at 8 bases. With 6 bases clipped from V and 3 bases from J, the junction kept 12 bases outside the gene matches. Germline loops: CDR1 MRHNA, CDR2 SNTAGT. The CDR3 consists of 16 residues. In DNA, the CDR3 is TGTGCCAGCAGGGAGTCCCAGACAGGGGAAAAAGAGACCCAGTACTTC. Translating it yields CASRESQTGEKETQYF.